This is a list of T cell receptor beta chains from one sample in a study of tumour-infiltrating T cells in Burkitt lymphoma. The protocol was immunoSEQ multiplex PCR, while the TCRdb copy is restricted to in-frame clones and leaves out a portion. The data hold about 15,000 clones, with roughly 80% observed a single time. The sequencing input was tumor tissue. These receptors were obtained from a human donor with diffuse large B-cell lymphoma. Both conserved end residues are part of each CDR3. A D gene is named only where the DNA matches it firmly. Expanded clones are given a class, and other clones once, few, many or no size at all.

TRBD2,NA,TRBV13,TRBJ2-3,TGTGCCAGCAGCTTAGGTAATAGCGGGAGCACAGATACGCAGTATTTT,CASSLGNSGSTDTQYF
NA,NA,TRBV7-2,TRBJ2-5,TGTGCCAGCAGCTTAAAAGAGACCCAGTACTTC,CASSLKETQYF
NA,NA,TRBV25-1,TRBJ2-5,TGTGCCAGCAGTCCCTGGGGCCAAGAGACCCAGTACTTC,CASSPWGQETQYF
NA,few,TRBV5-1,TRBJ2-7,TGCGCCAGCAGCTCCCCCTACGAGCAGTACTTC,CASSSPYEQYF
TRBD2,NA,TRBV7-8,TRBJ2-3,TGTGCCAGCAGCTTATCTGGGCGGGGGGGCTCTAGCACAGATACGCAGTATTTT,CASSLSGRGGSSTDTQYF
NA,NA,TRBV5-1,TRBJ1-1,TGCGCCAGCAGCCTCTCCGGGACGAGGACTGAAGCTTTCTTT,CASSLSGTRTEAFF
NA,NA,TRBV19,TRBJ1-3,TGTGCCAGTAGGGACAGCGGAAACACCATATATTTT,CASRDSGNTIYF
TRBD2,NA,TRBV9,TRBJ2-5,TGTGCCAGCAGCGCCTCCCTTGGGGGGGAAGAGACCCAGTACTTC,CASSASLGGEETQYF
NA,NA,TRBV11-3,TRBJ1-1,TGTGCCAGCAGCTCCCCGGGCCAGGCCACTGAAGCTTTCTTT,CASSSPGQATEAFF
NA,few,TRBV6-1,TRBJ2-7,TGTGCCAGCAGCGAAGAGGACTCTTCCTCCTACGAGCAGTACTTC,CASSEEDSSSYEQYF
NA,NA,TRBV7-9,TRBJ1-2,TGTGCCAGCAGCTTAATAGAGGTCTATGGCTACACCTTC,CASSLIEVYGYTF
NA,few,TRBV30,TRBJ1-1,TGTGCCTGGAGTAGGAAAGTTGAAGCTTTCTTT,CAWSRKVEAFF
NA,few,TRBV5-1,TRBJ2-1,TGCGCCAGCAGCTGGAAAAACAATGAGCAGTTCTTC,CASSWKNNEQFF
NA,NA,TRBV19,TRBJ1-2,TGTGCCAGTAGAGTCGGACACCTACCTAACTATGGCTACACCTTC,CASRVGHLPNYGYTF
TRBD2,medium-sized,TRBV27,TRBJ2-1,TGTGCCAGCAACCCTCCTAGACTAGCGGGCCCAAGGAATGAGCAGTTCTTC,CASNPPRLAGPRNEQFF
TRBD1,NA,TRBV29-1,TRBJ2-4,TGCAGCTCAAGGGACAGTCAAAACATTCAGTACTTC,CSSRDSQNIQYF
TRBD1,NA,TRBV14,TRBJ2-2,TGTGCCAGCAGCCAAGTTTTCTCGGGGACAGTCCTCCCCGGGGAGCTGTTTTTT,CASSQVFSGTVLPGELFF
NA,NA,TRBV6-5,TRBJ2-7,TGTGCCAGCAGTTACTCGAAGTGGCGGTCCTACGAGCAGTACTTC,CASSYSKWRSYEQYF
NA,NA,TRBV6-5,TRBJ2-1,TGTGCCAGCAGTTATAGGGGTGCGGTGTACAATGAGCAGTTCTTC,CASSYRGAVYNEQFF
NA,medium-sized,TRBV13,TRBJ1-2,TGTGCCAGCAGCTTAGATTTCCCCGAGGGCTGGGCTGGCTACACCTTC,CASSLDFPEGWAGYTF
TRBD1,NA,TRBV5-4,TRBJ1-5,TGTGCCAGCAGCCGGAGCCCCGGGACAGGGGTCCAGCCCCAGCATTTT,CASSRSPGTGVQPQHF
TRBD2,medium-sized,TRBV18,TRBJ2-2,TGTGCCAGCTCAAGACTAGCGGGAGATACCGGGGAGCTGTTTTTT,CASSRLAGDTGELFF
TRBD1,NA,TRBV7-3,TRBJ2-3,TGTGCCAGCAGCTTAATGGGACAGAGCACAGATACGCAGTATTTT,CASSLMGQSTDTQYF
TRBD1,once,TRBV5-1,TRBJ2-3,TGCGCCAGCAGTCCTCGGACAGGGGGAGGCACAGATACGCAGTATTTT,CASSPRTGGGTDTQYF
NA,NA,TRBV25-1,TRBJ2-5,TGTGCCAGCAGTGAAGGGACATCTAACCAAGAGACCCAGTACTTC,CASSEGTSNQETQYF
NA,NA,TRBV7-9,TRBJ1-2,TGTGCCAGCAGCTTAGATGGCCGCTATGGCTACACCTTC,CASSLDGRYGYTF
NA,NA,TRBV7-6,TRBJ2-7,TGTGCCAGCAGCTTAGATCAGGGATCCTACGAGCAGTACTTC,CASSLDQGSYEQYF
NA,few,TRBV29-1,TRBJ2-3,TGCAGCGCTAGGGCCGTCACAGATACGCAGTATTTT,CSARAVTDTQYF
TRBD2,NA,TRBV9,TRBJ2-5,TGTGCCAGCAGCGTAGGTTCGGCGGGAGTTGATATGACCCAGTACTTC,CASSVGSAGVDMTQYF
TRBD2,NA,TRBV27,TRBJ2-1,TGTGCCAGCTGGGGACTAGCGGTATACAATGAGCAGTTCTTC,CASWGLAVYNEQFF
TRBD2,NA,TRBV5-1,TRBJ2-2,TGCGCCAGCGGTTATGTAGCGGGAGGGCCAAAGTTAGGGGAGCTGTTTTTT,CASGYVAGGPKLGELFF
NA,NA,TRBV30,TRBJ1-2,TGTGCCTGGAGTGTAATGGTGCCACCCCCTAACTATGGCTACACCTTC,CAWSVMVPPPNYGYTF
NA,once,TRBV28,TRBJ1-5,TGTGCCAGCAGCACTACAGGGTTCAATCAGCCCCAGCATTTT,CASSTTGFNQPQHF
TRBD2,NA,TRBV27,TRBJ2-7,TGTGCCAGCAGTTTATCAGCGGGAGTCCACGAGCAGTACTTC,CASSLSAGVHEQYF
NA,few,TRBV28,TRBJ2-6,TGTGCCAGCAGTTTATACAGCTCTGGGGCCAACGTCCTGACTTTC,CASSLYSSGANVLTF
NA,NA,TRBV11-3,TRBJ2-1,TGTGCCAGCAGCGGGCAAGAGATAGGCTCCTACAATGAGCAGTTCTTC,CASSGQEIGSYNEQFF